This T cell receptor beta chain was documented in a study of metastatic and nonmetastatic thyroid tumors. Study as a whole: Where malignant and benign thyroid patients were concerned, repertoires were compared across blood and tumor or nodule tissue.

Study-wide findings and caveats: Reported TCR beta diversity, measured in blood and tumor, was significantly higher for malignant thyroid tumors than for benign nodules.

No treatment of any kind had been given to any patient before thyroid surgery. This CDR3 has 14 residues. The V gene lost 5 bases and the J gene lost 7 bases, with 18 bases spanning the gap. Germline V lookup: CDR1 DFQATT, CDR2 SNEGSKA (reference sequence). For this clone: Its antigen is not known.

In the original processing: Clinicopathological groups of papillary thyroid cancer showed CDR3 differences that were used to build a distant-metastasis classifier. MiXCR was used by TCRdb to re-call the PCR reads. The V and J calls and clone size are TCRdb's, not the authors'. Of roughly 15,000 clones in the sample, about 31% were seen once. The rearrangement links TRBV20-1 to TRBJ2-1; D might be TRBD2 (5 bases). Sequenced material: blood. This TCR was sampled from a female donor with papillary thyroid cancer or a benign thyroid nodule (not recorded which). Some clones in this sample may be carry-over from other donors' samples. CDR3 nucleotide sequence: TGCAGTGCTGTCGGACTGTCCCGTGATAATGAGCAGTTCTTC. It yields the protein CSAVGLSRDNEQFF.